Presented here are 19 T cell receptor beta chains from one specimen sequenced in a study of T cell repertoires in cytomegalovirus infection (dated by TCRdb to between 2018 and 2021). TCRdb names Illumina HiSeq 1500 as the instrument used. Starting from the raw public reads, TCRdb applied fastp trimming at Q25, assembled clones with MiXCR and retained in-frame beta chains. Rows are combined by CDR3 protein, so each entry shows the most common genes and DNA. This sample holds approximately 320,000 distinct CDR3 sequences; more than 8% were observed only once. Together, the top ten hold about 4.5% of the sample. Material: PBMCs. The receptors were sampled from a human donor in good health (CMV status not recorded). Some clones in this sample may be carry-over from other donors' samples.

In its sample, this clonotype was seen many times. The V gene is TRBV7-2, the J gene TRBJ2-7; TRBD2 aligns across 7 bases. Germline V lookup: CDR1 SGHTA, CDR2 FQGNSA. V was clipped by 5 bases and J by 3 bases; unmatched bases: 13. CDR3 length: 16 amino acids. CDR3 in DNA: TGTGCCAGCAGCCAGGGTGGGGCTAGCGGCAACTACGAGCAGTACTTC. It is translated as CASSQGGASGNYEQYF. The full variable domain, its missing parts supplied by reference TRBV7-2 and TRBJ2-7, is GAGVSQSPSNKVTEKGKDVELRCDPISGHTALYWYRQSLGQGLEFLIYFQGNSAPDKSGLPSDRFSAERTGGSVSTLTIQRTQQEDSAVYLCASSQGGASGNYEQYFGPGTRLTVT.

The chain links TRBV12-3 or TRBV12-4 to TRBJ1-5; 9 nucleotides match TRBD1. Trimming removed 3 bases from V and 2 bases from J; junction bases left unmatched: 2. The CDR3 is made up of 15 amino acids. The CDR3 here is CASSLRTGGNQPQHF. Here the CDR3 DNA reads TGTGCCAGCAGTTTGAGGACAGGGGGCAATCAGCCCCAGCATTTT.

In this sample, this clonotype turned up once. The chain has TRBV27 and TRBJ2-1; TRBD1 agrees at 7 bases. The germline V gene has CDR1 MNHEY and CDR2 SMNVEV (reference sequence). J lost 4 bases, V lost 11 bases, and 14 bases had no gene match. The CDR3 covers 15 residues. CDR3 sequence (DNA): TGTGCCGCGAGATCTCCCGGGACAGTTTACAATGAGCAGTTCTTC. This encodes CAARSPGTVYNEQFF.

This clonotype was observed a few times. The gene calls are TRBV28 and TRBJ2-3, with TRBD1 matching 7 bases. Germline-derived CDR1 and CDR2 are MDHEN and SYDVKM. CDR3 length: 14 residues. J gave up 0 bases and V 7 bases, and 4 bases lay outside the gene matches. The CDR3 bases are TGTGCCAGCACCCAGGGGGTTAGCACAGATACGCAGTATTTT. Translating gives CASTQGVSTDTQYF.

V usage is TRBV6-6 and J usage is TRBJ1-2; the match to TRBD1 covers 7 bases. CDR3 size: 12 residues. Germline CDR1 reads MNHNY; CDR2 reads SVGAGI (reference sequence). Unmatched junction bases numbered 7, after V lost 7 bases and J lost 8 bases. The CDR3 DNA reads TGTGCCAGCATCAGGGGGGTGGAGGGCTACACCTTC. This sequence encodes CASIRGVEGYTF.

There are many counts of this clonotype. The J gene is TRBJ1-2, the V gene TRBV7-9; 8 bases line up with TRBD1. V lost 5 bases, J lost 4 bases, and 15 bases stayed unmatched. The CDR3 has 17 residues. Germline-derived CDR1 and CDR2 are SEHNR and FQNEAQ (reference sequence). The CDR3 DNA follows: TGTGCCAGCAGCCCTTCTCGGACAGGGCAGACGGGCTATGGCTACACCTTC. It yields the protein CASSPSRTGQTGYGYTF.

J is TRBJ2-1 and V is TRBV5-1, with 8 bases matching TRBD2. The trim removed 4 bases at V and 11 bases at J, leaving 14 bases unmatched. Germline V CDR1 and CDR2: SGHRS, YFSETQ. CDR3 size: 15 residues. This CDR3 reads CASSPETSATSKQFF. CDR3 in DNA: TGCGCCAGCAGCCCAGAGACTAGCGCCACTTCAAAGCAGTTCTTC.

V is TRBV5-1 and J is TRBJ2-1, with TRBD2 matching 9 bases. There are 15 residues in the CDR3. The trim removed 5 bases at V and 2 bases at J, leaving 5 bases unmatched. Germline V gene data show CDR1 as SGHRS and CDR2 as YFSETQ. The CDR3 DNA reads as TGCGCCAGCAGGAATAGCGGGGGAACCTACAATGAGCAGTTCTTC. It specifies CASRNSGGTYNEQFF.

CDR3 coding DNA: TGTGCCACCAGCAGAGATGACCTGAACACTGAAGCTTTCTTT. This gives the protein CATSRDDLNTEAFF. The chain links TRBV15 to TRBJ1-1; D gene ambiguous. V lost 0 bases and J 0 bases, leaving 5 bases between the germline ends. Germline V gene lookup returns CDR1 LNHNV and CDR2 YYDKDF (reference sequence). This CDR3 has 14 amino acids. Using reference TRBV15 and TRBJ1-1 for the parts outside the CDR3, the full variable domain is DAMVIQNPRYQVTQFGKPVTLSCSQTLNHNVMYWYQQKSSQAPKLLFHYYDKDFNNEADTPDNFQSRRPNTSFCFLDIRSPGLGDTAMYLCATSRDDLNTEAFFGQGTRLTVV.

The table lists this clonotype with a few counts. V gene TRBV4-1 combines with J gene TRBJ2-5; a weak D match, TRBD1 (6 bases). Trimming took off 0 bases at V and 4 bases at J, with 9 bases between the two ends. Germline V CDR1 and CDR2: MGHRA, YSYEKL. This CDR3 spans 14 amino acids. CDR3 sequence reads: CASSQEKGGETQYF. The CDR3 DNA reads as TGCGCCAGCAGCCAAGAGAAAGGGGGAGAGACCCAGTACTTC.

A remark on this clonotype: This may arise from a read error, as a much more abundant clone is one base away. The chain links TRBV11-2 to TRBJ1-6, with D unclear. Germline V gene data show CDR1 as SGHAT and CDR2 as FQNNGV. CDR3 length: 15 amino acids. V was shortened by 3 bases and J by 8 bases, with 14 bases between the two germline ends. The CDR3 DNA is TGTGCCAGCAGCTTGGTCGGGAGGCAGGATTCACCCCTCCACTTT. Protein sequence: CASSLVGRQDSPLHF.

This clonotype showed up many times. This chain links TRBV15 with TRBJ2-7, with D unresolved. The ends were cut back, 2 bases at V and 0 bases at J, with 20 bases in the middle. The CDR3 sequence is 18 residues long. The germline CDR1 and CDR2 sequences are LNHNV and YYDKDF (reference sequence). CDR3 nucleotide sequence: TGTGCCACCAGCAGATACAAGTTAAGGGAAACAAGCTCCTACGAGCAGTACTTC. Encoded protein: CATSRYKLRETSSYEQYF.

This clonotype was recorded at least ten times. The chain is built from TRBV6-2 or TRBV6-3 and TRBJ2-1; TRBD2 aligns across 13 bases. The junction had 3 bases not matched to a gene; V was cut back by 3 bases and J by 7 bases. The germline CDR1 and CDR2 sequences are MNHEY and SVGEGT. This CDR3 has 15 residues. The CDR3 sequence is CASSYWTSGGNEQFF. Written as DNA, the CDR3 is TGTGCCAGCAGTTATTGGACTAGCGGGGGTAATGAGCAGTTCTTC.

Ten or more counts support this clonotype. The chain joins TRBV28 to TRBJ1-1; D ambiguous. The V and J ends lost 11 bases and 4 bases respectively, with 17 bases between them. This CDR3 has 13 residues. Germline CDR1 and CDR2: MDHEN and SYDVKM. The CDR3 DNA follows: TGTGCCTCCAGAGGAGGGAGAGGCACTGAAGCTTTCTTT. This translates into CASRGGRGTEAFF.

The chain has TRBV19 and TRBJ2-4, with D maybe TRBD1 (6 bases). This CDR3 spans 15 amino acids. Germline assignment: CDR1 LNHDA and CDR2 SQIVND (reference sequence). V lost 7 bases and J 8 bases, leaving 21 bases between the germline ends. The CDR3 here is CASTSGVLVSDIQYF. The CDR3 region has the DNA TGTGCCAGTACATCAGGGGTGCTAGTGTCTGACATTCAGTACTTC.

V gene TRBV5-4 combines with J gene TRBJ2-4, with a weak D call TRBD1 (6 bases). The V end lost 2 bases, the J end lost 5 bases, and 14 bases lay between the germline ends. Germline loops: CDR1 SGHNT, CDR2 YYREEE (reference sequence). This CDR3 has 15 residues. This chain's CDR3 is CASSFLDRKENIQYF. The CDR3 region has the DNA TGTGCCAGCAGCTTTCTTGACAGGAAAGAAAACATTCAGTACTTC.

The chain has TRBV6-2 or TRBV6-3 and TRBJ2-7, with D perhaps matching TRBD1 (6 bases). Trimming left V 6 bases short and J 7 bases short, with 19 bases between. From germline, CDR1 is MNHEY and CDR2 SVGEGT. The CDR3 is made up of 14 amino acids. Here the CDR3 DNA reads TGTGCCAGCAGAAGACAGGCCGCCCAAGGAGAGCAGTACTTC. Protein sequence: CASRRQAAQGEQYF.

At least ten counts were recorded for this clonotype. J is TRBJ2-1 and V is TRBV4-2; TRBD2 matches at 9 bases. Looked up from germline, CDR1 is LGHNA and CDR2 is YNFKEQ. The CDR3 totals 15 residues. V gave up 6 bases and J gave up 7 bases; unmatched junction bases: 10. CDR3 DNA sequence: TGTGCCAGCAGTACTAGCGCGGGAGGGAGGAATGAGCAGTTCTTC. It codes for CASSTSAGGRNEQFF.

This clonotype turned up a few times. Relative to the germline gene, one junction end is altered; a read error may explain this. The CDR3 region is CASRGQSNAGELFF. The CDR3 DNA sequence: TGTGCCAGCAGGGGACAGTCGAACGCCGGGGAGCTGTTTTTT. V gene TRBV2 combines with J gene TRBJ2-2; 7 nucleotides align to TRBD1. The germline V gene has CDR1 SNHLY and CDR2 FYNNEI. The CDR3 extends over 14 amino acids. Looking up the rest from reference TRBV2 and TRBJ2-2 gives the full variable domain: EPEVTQTPSHQVTQMGQEVILRCVPISNHLYFYWYRQILGQKVEFLVSFYNNEISEKSEIFDDQFSVERPDGSNFTLKIRSTKLEDSAMYFCASRGQSNAGELFFGEGSRLTVL.